The 9 T cell receptor beta chains below come from one sample, sequenced in a study of T cell responses to AZD1222 COVID-19 vaccine. Sequencing used immunoSEQ multiplex PCR; TCRdb keeps in-frame clones, though not all of them. The sample has some 85,000 clones; roughly nine tenths are singletons. Sequencing was performed on peripheral blood, taken on day 0 of AZD1222 vaccination. Receptors originate from an adult in good health.

This sequence joins TRBV5-3 and TRBJ1-5; D possibly corresponds to TRBD1 (5 bases). TRBV5-3 carries the ORF label, with uncertain function. The CDR3 sequence is 17 residues long. V shed 4 bases and J shed 5 bases, with 22 bases lying between them. CDR3 sequence (DNA): TGTGCCAGAAGCATTAGCGGCCGGGACCGGTGGCATCAGCCCCAGCATTTT. Residues: CARSISGRDRWHQPQHF.

The chain recombines TRBV28 with TRBJ2-7; no firm D call. V shed 5 bases and J shed 2 bases, with 13 bases lying between them. CDR3 length equals 14 residues. In germline, CDR1 is MDHEN, CDR2 SYDVKM. CDR3 amino acids: CASSPYPRPYEQYF. In nucleotides, the CDR3 is TGTGCCAGCAGTCCGTACCCAAGGCCCTACGAGCAGTACTTC. Variable domain in full (rest from reference TRBV28 and TRBJ2-7): DVKVTQSSRYLVKRTGEKVFLECVQDMDHENMFWYRQDPGLGLRLIYFSYDVKMKEKGDIPEGYSVSREKKERFSLILESASTNQTSMYLCASSPYPRPYEQYFGPGTRLTVT.

The chain has TRBV7-3 and TRBJ2-1; 10 bases fit TRBD2. Germline V gene sequence: CDR1 SGHTA, CDR2 FQGTGA. The junction had 3 bases not matched to a gene; V was cut back by 5 bases and J by 5 bases. This CDR3 is 14 amino acids long. The DNA of the CDR3 is TGTGCCAGCAGCCTTGGACTAGCGGACAATGAGCAGTTCTTC. This gives the protein CASSLGLADNEQFF.

The chain recombines TRBV11-3 with TRBJ1-2, with TRBD1 as a possible D gene (6 bases). CDR1 is SGHNT, CDR2 YENEEA, per germline. The CDR3 is 16 residues long. The V and J ends lost 6 bases and 2 bases respectively, with 19 bases between them. The CDR3 loop reads CASSSYQKGGNYGYTF. For the CDR3, the DNA is TGTGCCAGCAGTTCCTATCAAAAAGGGGGGAACTATGGCTACACCTTC.

The gene calls are TRBV7-3 and TRBJ2-1; 9 bases are a match to TRBD2. The J segment lost 5 bases and the V segment lost 4 bases, leaving 6 bases of the junction unmatched. This CDR3 has 15 residues. CDR1 SGHTA and CDR2 FQGTGA come from the germline V gene. The CDR3 nucleotides are TGTGCCAGCAGCTCCGTAGCGGGAGCTCACAATGAGCAGTTCTTC. The encoded protein is CASSSVAGAHNEQFF.

The V and J genes are TRBV5-4 and TRBJ2-1; D may correspond to TRBD1 or TRBD2 (5 bases each). Trimming removed 4 bases at V and 4 bases at J, with 12 bases between. Per germline, CDR1 SGHNT and CDR2 YYREEE (reference sequence). The CDR3 runs to 14 residues. Written as DNA, the CDR3 is TGTGCCAGCAGCATACGGGACGGGTACAATGAGCAGTTCTTC. It is translated as CASSIRDGYNEQFF.

J is TRBJ1-3 and V is TRBV19, with D perhaps TRBD1 (5 bases). This CDR3 is built from 15 residues. Germline loops: CDR1 LNHDA, CDR2 SQIVND (reference sequence). V lost 5 bases and J lost 4, with 15 bases in between. CDR3: CASSYLRETGNTIYF. The CDR3 DNA sequence: TGTGCCAGTAGTTACCTCAGGGAGACGGGAAACACCATATATTTT.

A few counts support this clone. The chain employs TRBV11-2 and TRBJ2-7; 12 bases match TRBD2. Germline V CDR1 and CDR2: SGHAT, FQNNGV. CDR3 length: 14 residues. Unmatched junction bases numbered 6, after V lost 8 bases and J lost 4 bases. The CDR3 bases are TGTGCCAGCGCGTTGGGACTAGCGGGTTACGAGCAGTACTTC. Its protein is CASALGLAGYEQYF.

The J gene is TRBJ2-2, the V gene TRBV4-1; D is perhaps TRBD1 (6 bases). V was cut by 3 bases and J by 5 bases, with 10 bases left in between. The CDR3 runs 14 residues. CDR1 MGHRA and CDR2 YSYEKL come from the germline V gene. The CDR3 region is CASSQNRGTGELFF. The CDR3 coding sequence is TGCGCCAGCAGCCAGAATAGGGGGACCGGGGAGCTGTTTTTT.